The present T cell receptor (beta chain) was sequenced within a study of T cells in Graves' hyperthyroidism and ophthalmopathy. TCR beta CDR3 regions were amplified from RNA. An initial round of RT-PCR targeting the TCR CDR3 relied on the HTBI primer set. TCRdb recomputed calls from the multiplex PCR reads with MiXCR, one row per CDR3 protein. The table includes roughly 400,000 distinct CDR3 sequences, about 14% detected once. Study observations and caveats: Blood also carried most thyroid clonotypes expanded above 0.001.

The CDR3 is made up of 16 amino acids. The V gene lost 4 bases and the J gene lost 2 bases, with 17 bases spanning the gap. With respect to this clonotype: Its antigen is not identified.

The study left out patients who had uncontrolled infection, other autoimmune disease, pregnancy or lactation. Fresh peripheral blood, approximately 9.7 ml, was the source of the PBMCs. Material for sequencing was blood. This TCR was recovered from a man in his fifties or sixties with Graves' ophthalmopathy. This sequence joins TRBV12-3 or TRBV12-4 and TRBJ1-2; no reliable D call. The CDR3 protein is CASSSRVRPTNYGYTF. The CDR3 bases are TGTGCCAGCAGTTCCCGGGTGAGGCCAACAAACTATGGCTACACCTTC.